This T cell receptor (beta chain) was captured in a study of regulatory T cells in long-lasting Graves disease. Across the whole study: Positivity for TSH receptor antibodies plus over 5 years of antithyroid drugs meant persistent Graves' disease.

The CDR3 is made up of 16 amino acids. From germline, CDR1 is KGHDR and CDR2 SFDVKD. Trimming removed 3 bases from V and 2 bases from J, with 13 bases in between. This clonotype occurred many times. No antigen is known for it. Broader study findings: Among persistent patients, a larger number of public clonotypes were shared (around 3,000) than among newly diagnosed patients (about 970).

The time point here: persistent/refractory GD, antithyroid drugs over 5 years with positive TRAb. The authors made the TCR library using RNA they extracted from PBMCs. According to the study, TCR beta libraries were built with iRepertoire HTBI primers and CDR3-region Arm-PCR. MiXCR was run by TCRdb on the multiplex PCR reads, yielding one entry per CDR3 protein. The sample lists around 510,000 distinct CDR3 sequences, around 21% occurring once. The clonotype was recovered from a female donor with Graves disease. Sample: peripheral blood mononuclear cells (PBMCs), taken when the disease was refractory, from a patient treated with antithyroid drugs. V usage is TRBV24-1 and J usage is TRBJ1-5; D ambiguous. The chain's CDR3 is CATSDPSESGNQPQHF. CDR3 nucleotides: TGTGCCACCAGTGATCCCTCGGAGTCGGGCAATCAGCCCCAGCATTTT.